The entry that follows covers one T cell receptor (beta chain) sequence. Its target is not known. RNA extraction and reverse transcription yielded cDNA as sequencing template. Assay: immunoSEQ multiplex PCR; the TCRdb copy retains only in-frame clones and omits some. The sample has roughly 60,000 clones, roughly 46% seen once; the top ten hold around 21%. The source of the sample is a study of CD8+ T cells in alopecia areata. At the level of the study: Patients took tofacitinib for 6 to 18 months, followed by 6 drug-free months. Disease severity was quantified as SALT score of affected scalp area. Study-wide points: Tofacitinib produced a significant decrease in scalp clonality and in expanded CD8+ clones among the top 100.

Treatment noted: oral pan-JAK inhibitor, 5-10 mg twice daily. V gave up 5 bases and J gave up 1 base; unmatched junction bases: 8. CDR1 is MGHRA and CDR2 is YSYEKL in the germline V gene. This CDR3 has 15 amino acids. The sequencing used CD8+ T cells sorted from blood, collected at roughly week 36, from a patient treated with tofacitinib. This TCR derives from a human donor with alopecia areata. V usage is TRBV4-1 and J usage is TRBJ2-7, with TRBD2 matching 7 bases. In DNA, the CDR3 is TGCGCCAGCAGCAACTTTCTAGCGGTATCCTACGAGCAGTACTTC. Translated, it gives CASSNFLAVSYEQYF.